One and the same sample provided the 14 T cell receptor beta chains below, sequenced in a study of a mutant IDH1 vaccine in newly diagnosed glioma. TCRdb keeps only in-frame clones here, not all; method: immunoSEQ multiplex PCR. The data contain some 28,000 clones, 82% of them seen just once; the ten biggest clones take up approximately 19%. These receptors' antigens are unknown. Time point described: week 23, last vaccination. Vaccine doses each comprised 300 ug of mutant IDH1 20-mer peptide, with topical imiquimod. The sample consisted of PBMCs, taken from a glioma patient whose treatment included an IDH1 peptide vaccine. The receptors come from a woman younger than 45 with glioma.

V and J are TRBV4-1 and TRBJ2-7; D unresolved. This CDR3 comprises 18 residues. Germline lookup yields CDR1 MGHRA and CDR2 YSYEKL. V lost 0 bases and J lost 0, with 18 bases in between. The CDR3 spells CASSQDTPLGPSSYEQYF. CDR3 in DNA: TGCGCCAGCAGCCAAGATACCCCTTTAGGACCTTCCTCCTACGAGCAGTACTTC.

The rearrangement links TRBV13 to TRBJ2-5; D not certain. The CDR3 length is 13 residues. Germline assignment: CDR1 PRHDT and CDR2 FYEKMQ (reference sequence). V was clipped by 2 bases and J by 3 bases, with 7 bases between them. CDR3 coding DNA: TGTGCCAGCAGCTTATGGCCCGAAGAGACCCAGTACTTC. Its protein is CASSLWPEETQYF.

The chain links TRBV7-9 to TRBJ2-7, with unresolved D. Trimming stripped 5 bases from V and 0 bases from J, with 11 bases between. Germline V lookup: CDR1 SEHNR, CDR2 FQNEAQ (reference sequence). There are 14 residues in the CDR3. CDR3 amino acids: CASSTPAASYEQYF. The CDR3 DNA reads TGTGCCAGCAGCACCCCCGCGGCCTCCTACGAGCAGTACTTC.

In DNA, the CDR3 is TGTGCCAGCAGCTTGGGTATCGGGAACACTGAAGCTTTCTTT. Protein product: CASSLGIGNTEAFF. The V and J genes are TRBV5-4 and TRBJ1-1; the D is unclear. From germline, CDR1 is SGHNT and CDR2 YYREEE (reference sequence). This CDR3 is built from 14 residues. The V end was cut by 0 bases, the J end by 1 base, with 7 bases between.

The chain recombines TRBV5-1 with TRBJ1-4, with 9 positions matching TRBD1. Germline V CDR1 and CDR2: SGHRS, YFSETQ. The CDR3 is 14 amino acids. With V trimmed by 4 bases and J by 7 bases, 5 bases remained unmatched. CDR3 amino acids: CASSVGQGGEKLFF. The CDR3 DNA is TGCGCCAGCAGCGTGGGACAGGGCGGTGAAAAACTGTTTTTT.

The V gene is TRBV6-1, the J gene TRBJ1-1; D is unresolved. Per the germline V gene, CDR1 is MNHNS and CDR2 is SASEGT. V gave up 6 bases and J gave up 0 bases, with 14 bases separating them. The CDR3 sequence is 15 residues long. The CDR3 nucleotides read TGTGCCAGCAGGGAGACACTGGACGTGAACACTGAAGCTTTCTTT. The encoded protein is CASRETLDVNTEAFF.

The chain's CDR3 is CASSQYAGTGYEQYF. Written as DNA, the CDR3 is TGCGCCAGCAGCCAATACGCCGGGACAGGGTACGAGCAGTACTTC. The V call is TRBV5-1, the J call TRBJ2-7; 9 bases are a match to TRBD1. CDR3 length equals 15 residues. The V gene end was trimmed by 4 bases and the J gene end by 4 bases; junction bases not matched to a gene: 9. The germline gives CDR1 SGHRS, CDR2 YFSETQ.

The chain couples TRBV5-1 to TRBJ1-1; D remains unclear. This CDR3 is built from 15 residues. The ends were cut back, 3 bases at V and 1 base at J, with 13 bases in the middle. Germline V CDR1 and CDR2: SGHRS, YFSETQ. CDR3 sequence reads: CASSSETRGNTEAFF. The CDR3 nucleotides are TGCGCCAGCAGCTCCGAGACGCGGGGGAACACTGAAGCTTTCTTT.

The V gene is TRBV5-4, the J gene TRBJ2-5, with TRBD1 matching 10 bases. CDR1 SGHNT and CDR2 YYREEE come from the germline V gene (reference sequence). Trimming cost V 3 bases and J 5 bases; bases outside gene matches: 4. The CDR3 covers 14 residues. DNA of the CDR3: TGTGCCAGCAGCTCGACAGGGGGCTGGGAGACCCAGTACTTC. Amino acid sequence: CASSSTGGWETQYF.

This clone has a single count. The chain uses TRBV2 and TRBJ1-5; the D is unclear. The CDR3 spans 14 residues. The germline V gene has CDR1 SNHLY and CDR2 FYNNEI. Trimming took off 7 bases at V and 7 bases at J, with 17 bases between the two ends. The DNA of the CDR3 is TGTGCCAGCACACGAAACAGAGGAAAGCAGCCCCAGCATTTT. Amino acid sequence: CASTRNRGKQPQHF.

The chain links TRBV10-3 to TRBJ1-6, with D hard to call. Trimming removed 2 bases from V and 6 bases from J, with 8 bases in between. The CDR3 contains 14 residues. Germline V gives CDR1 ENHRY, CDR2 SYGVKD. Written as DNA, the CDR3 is TGTGCCATCAGTGAGGTGGGTCTTAATTCACCCCTCCACTTT. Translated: CAISEVGLNSPLHF.

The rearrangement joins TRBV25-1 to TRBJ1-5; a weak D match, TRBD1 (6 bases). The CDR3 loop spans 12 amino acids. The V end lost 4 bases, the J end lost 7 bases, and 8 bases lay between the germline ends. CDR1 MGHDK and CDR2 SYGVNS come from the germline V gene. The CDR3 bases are TGTGCCAGCAGTGTCCAGGGGCAGCCCCAGCATTTT. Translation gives CASSVQGQPQHF.

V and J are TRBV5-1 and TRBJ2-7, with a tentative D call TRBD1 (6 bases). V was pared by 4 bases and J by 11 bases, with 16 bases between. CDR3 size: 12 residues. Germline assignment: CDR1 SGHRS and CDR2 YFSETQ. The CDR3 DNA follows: TGCGCCAGCAGCCATTCACAGGGAGAGGAGTACTTC. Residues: CASSHSQGEEYF.

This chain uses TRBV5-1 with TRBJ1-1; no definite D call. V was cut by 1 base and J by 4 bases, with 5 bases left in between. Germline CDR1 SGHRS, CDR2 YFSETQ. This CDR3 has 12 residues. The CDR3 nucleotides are TGCGCCAGCAGCTTGATCCCCACTGAAGCTTTCTTT. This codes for CASSLIPTEAFF.